This TCR beta chain is from a study of response to subunit inactivated influenza vaccine. Notes on the study in general: The authors suggested that few new T cells are recruited per seasonal influenza vaccination.

CDR1 is DFQATT, CDR2 SNEGSKA, per germline (reference sequence). V gave up 4 bases and J gave up 1 base, with 10 bases separating them. This CDR3 is built from 13 residues. Using its own MiXCR run on the RT-PCR reads, TCRdb lists one record per CDR3 protein. The table has fewer than 800,000 distinct CDR3 sequences, 15% to 18% seen once. Points on this clonotype: Its matching antigen is unknown.

The sequencing here drew on PBMCs from blood, taken approximately 13 days after vaccination. This TCR derives from a man aged 50 to 60 who received an inactivated influenza vaccine. The chain couples TRBV20-1 to TRBJ1-2, with D maybe TRBD1 (6 bases). As DNA, the CDR3 is TGCAGTGCTACGGACAGCGTTAACTATGGCTACACCTTC. Encoded protein: CSATDSVNYGYTF.